This T cell receptor (beta chain) was captured in a study of CD8 T cells in Susac syndrome (dated by TCRdb to between 2019 and 2020). Context from the whole study: The study used repertoire sequencing to test whether antigen drove CD8+ T cell activation and differentiation in Susac syndrome.

Results the study describes overall, beyond this receptor: The study acknowledged that relatively few individuals were included in the TCR sequencing and HLA analysis.

As concerns this clonotype: Its target antigen remains unknown. Per-base qualities were not stored, and no clone one base away is much larger.

Peripheral blood CD8+ and CD4+ T cells from healthy donors, Susac syndrome patients and multiple sclerosis patients were profiled using high-throughput TCR beta sequencing. The multiple sclerosis controls were treatment-naive patients whose relapsing-remitting disease, either stable or active, fulfilled the revised McDonald criteria. Bulk CD8+ and CD4+ T cells were purified by magnetic negative isolation, whereas CD8+ TEMRA cells were enriched by FACS. Blood was drawn into EDTA tubes, processed within 24 hours, and PBMCs were isolated by density gradient centrifugation. PBMCs destined for TCR sequencing were cryopreserved in liquid nitrogen and later thawed in a 37 °C water bath. The sorted or isolated CD4+, CD8+ and CD8+ TEMRA cells had a purity of 90% or higher. RNA was extracted using the RNeasy kit, and roughly 0.45 to 1 ug of the RNA was reverse transcribed with random hexamers. TCR beta CDR3 regions were amplified with the immunoSEQ multiplex PCR assay covering 54 Vbeta and 13 Jbeta segments. To correct PCR amplification bias, a synthetic template baseline was used for both primer optimization and computational correction. The authors' pipeline ran thus. Reads were annotated to V, D and J genes per IMGT and analyzed with immunoSEQ Analyzer, keeping only productive sequences. Clonality was computed as one minus Shannon entropy normalized by log2 of the number of productive unique sequences. For each patient and control, public and private clones were evaluated within the 100 most prevalent clones. Susac-specific clones were defined as absent from healthy and MS cohorts, around 1,000 published viral clones and other ImmuneACCESS disease sequences. The raw public data were reprocessed by TCRdb itself: fastp quality trimming at Q25, MiXCR clonotype calling, in-frame beta chains only. CDR3 protein sequences are deduplicated, and each keeps its most common genes and DNA. The V and J calls were not made by the authors but by TCRdb's processing. This sample holds around 150,000 distinct CDR3 sequences; 94% were observed only once. Of the sample, 0.075% to 0.095% is held by the ten largest clones.

This clonotype originated in a human donor with multiple sclerosis. The sequenced sample was CD4+ T cells from PBMCs.

The nucleotide sequence reads as follows: TGCAGCGTTGAAGGGAAAGCGGGACGGATATACAATGAGCAGTTCTTC. Its translation is CSVEGKAGRIYNEQFF. The chain uses TRBV29-1 and TRBJ2-1; TRBD2 agrees with 7 junctional bases. V lost 1 base and J lost 4 bases, and the count of bases not matched to a germline gene is 10. The CDR3 covers 16 residues, taking in both the cysteine and the phenylalanine. Just the 48-base CDR3 DNA is kept, in frame starting at base 1. Via the germline V gene, CDR1 is SQVTM and CDR2 ANQGSEA.